This T cell receptor beta chain emerged from a study of beta chain features in type 1 diabetes. cDNA synthesis used the whole RNA isolate, giving expressed TCRB sequences. Data came from immunoSEQ multiplex PCR; TCRdb stores just in-frame clones and leaves some out. The sample has tens of thousands of clones, around half seen once; the top ten hold 2% to 3%. In total, each donor contributed a single heparinised blood draw that averaged around 100 mL. This clone was detected only once. Its antigen is undetermined. Overall study results and limits: People with Type 1 diabetes carried modestly yet significantly shorter TCRB CDR3s in all four CD4+ subsets. High TCR expression in some cells could lead to their over-representation in cDNA sequencing.

The clonotype originates from a woman in her 40s with type 1 diabetes. Material: Tregs from blood.

The DNA of the CDR3 is TGTGCCAGCAGCTTCGCCTCCGGACAGGGTAACGAGCAGTACTTC. Translating gives CASSFASGQGNEQYF. The rearrangement joins TRBV7-2 to TRBJ2-7; 8 positions match TRBD1. CDR3 length: 15 amino acids. CDR1 is SGHTA and CDR2 is FQGNSA in the germline V gene. V trimming: 3 bases; J trimming: 5 bases; junction bases outside the gene matches: 9.